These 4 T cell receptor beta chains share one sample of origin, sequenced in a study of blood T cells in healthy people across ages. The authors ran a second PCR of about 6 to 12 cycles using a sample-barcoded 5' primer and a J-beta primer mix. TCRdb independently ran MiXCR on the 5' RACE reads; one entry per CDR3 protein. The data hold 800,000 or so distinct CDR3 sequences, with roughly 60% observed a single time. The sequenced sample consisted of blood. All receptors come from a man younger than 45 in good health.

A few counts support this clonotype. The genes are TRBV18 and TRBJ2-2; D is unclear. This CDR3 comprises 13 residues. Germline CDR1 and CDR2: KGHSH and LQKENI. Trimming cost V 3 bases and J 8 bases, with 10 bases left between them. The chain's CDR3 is CASSPASTGELFF. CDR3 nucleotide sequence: TGTGCCAGCTCACCGGCCAGCACAGGGGAGCTGTTTTTT.

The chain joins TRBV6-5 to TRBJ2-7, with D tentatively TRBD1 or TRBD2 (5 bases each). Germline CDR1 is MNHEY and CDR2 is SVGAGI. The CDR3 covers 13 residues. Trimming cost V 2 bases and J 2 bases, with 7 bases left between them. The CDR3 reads CASSYGDAYEQYF. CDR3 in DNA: TGTGCCAGCAGTTACGGGGACGCCTACGAGCAGTACTTC.

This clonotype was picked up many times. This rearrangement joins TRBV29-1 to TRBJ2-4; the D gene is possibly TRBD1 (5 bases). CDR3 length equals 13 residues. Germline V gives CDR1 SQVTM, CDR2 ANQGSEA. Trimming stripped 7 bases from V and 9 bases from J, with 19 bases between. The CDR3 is CSASSADKGIQYF. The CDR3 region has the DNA TGCAGCGCATCCAGCGCGGACAAGGGCATTCAGTACTTC.

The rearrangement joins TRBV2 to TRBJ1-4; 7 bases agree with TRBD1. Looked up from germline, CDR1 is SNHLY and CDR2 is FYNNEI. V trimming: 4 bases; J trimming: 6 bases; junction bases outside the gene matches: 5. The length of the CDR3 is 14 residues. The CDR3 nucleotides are TGTGCCAGCAGTGTTGACAGGGTTGATGAAAAACTGTTTTTT. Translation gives CASSVDRVDEKLFF.